This T cell receptor (beta chain) was sequenced in a study of spatial heterogeneity in lung cancer. Overall study context: The study consistently detected more beta-chain than alpha-chain sequences. The correlation between TCR transcript counts in tumor regions and a T cell module score from matched bulk RNA-seq was strong. General observations from the study: Intratumoral expanded alpha and beta TCR counts were found to track tumor mutation counts.

By share of the sample, this clonotype is medium-sized. Its antigen remains unidentified. Time point defined: sample taken at primary tumor resection. The input material, whole RNA from tumor, nontumor lung or frozen PBMC, was sequenced unsorted. Via MiXCR, TCRdb re-called the 5' RACE reads, giving one row per CDR3 protein. The table lists roughly 2,000 distinct CDR3 sequences, roughly 3% of them singletons. Losses at the gene ends were 1 base for V and 5 bases for J; bases not matched to a gene: 5. This CDR3 contains 15 residues. Per germline, CDR1 SGHRS and CDR2 YFSETQ. The clonotype comes from a female donor with early-stage non-small cell lung cancer. The specimen was lung tumor tissue, collected at surgery. This sequence joins TRBV5-1 and TRBJ2-5; TRBD2 matches 10 bases. CDR3 residues: CASSLTSGVHETQYF. CDR3 nucleotides: TGCGCCAGCAGCTTGACTAGCGGGGTGCACGAGACCCAGTACTTC.